Below, 19 T cell receptor beta chains from the same sample are listed, as sequenced in a study of T cells in tuberculosis. Only in-frame clones appear in the TCRdb table, and some are missing; sequencing was by immunoSEQ multiplex PCR. The data contain about 34,000 clones, 95% to 97% of them seen just once; the ten biggest clones take up around 6%. Sequencing used PBMCs. These receptors were obtained from a donor between 10 and 29 years old with latent tuberculosis or without tuberculosis infection.

V gene TRBV2 combines with J gene TRBJ1-1; no definite D call. The germline V gene has CDR1 SNHLY and CDR2 FYNNEI. V lost 7 bases to trimming and J lost 4 bases, with 13 bases between them. The CDR3 sequence is 13 residues long. The CDR3 spells CASIRQVGTEAFF. The CDR3 nucleotides read TGTGCCAGCATTCGGCAGGTAGGCACTGAAGCTTTCTTT.

This chain links TRBV14 with TRBJ1-1; D possibly corresponds to TRBD1 (5 bases). This CDR3 is 14 amino acids long. In germline, CDR1 is SGHDN, CDR2 FVKESK. V was cut by 4 bases and J by 3 bases, with 12 bases left in between. CDR3 amino acids: CASSLLPGDTEAFF. The CDR3 DNA is TGTGCCAGCAGCCTCCTACCGGGGGACACTGAAGCTTTCTTT.

The chain carries TRBV19 and TRBJ1-1; TRBD1 matches at 7 bases. The CDR3 totals 13 residues. The germline V gene encodes CDR1 LNHDA and CDR2 SQIVND (reference sequence). J gave up 3 bases and V 7 bases, and 5 bases lay outside the gene matches. The CDR3: CASKDRVDTEAFF. CDR3 DNA: TGTGCCAGTAAAGACAGGGTCGACACTGAAGCTTTCTTT.

The V call is TRBV7-9, the J call TRBJ2-3, with D possibly being TRBD2 (6 bases). This CDR3 is 13 amino acids long. The germline CDR1 and CDR2 sequences are SEHNR and FQNEAQ (reference sequence). Trimming shortened V by 5 bases and J by 3 bases, and 9 bases separated the two germline ends. CDR3 DNA: TGTGCCAGCAGCACGGGGGTGACAGATACGCAGTATTTT. Encoded protein: CASSTGVTDTQYF.

This chain uses TRBV19 with TRBJ1-1; TRBD1 is a possible D gene (5 bases). The CDR3 runs 15 residues. Germline V gene lookup returns CDR1 LNHDA and CDR2 SQIVND (reference sequence). V lost 4 bases and J 4 bases, leaving 16 bases between the germline ends. CDR3 sequence: CASSKGDSRTTEAFF. CDR3 in DNA: TGTGCCAGTAGTAAAGGGGACTCCCGAACCACTGAAGCTTTCTTT.

The rearrangement joins TRBV10-3 to TRBJ2-7, with 7 nucleotides matching TRBD1. Trimming cost V 4 bases and J 0 bases; bases outside gene matches: 12. The CDR3 runs 17 residues. Germline CDR1 and CDR2: ENHRY and SYGVKD. Here the CDR3 reads CAISGGLGQPSSYEQYF. The CDR3 region has the DNA TGTGCCATCAGTGGAGGGCTGGGACAGCCGAGCTCCTACGAGCAGTACTTC.

The genes are TRBV2 and TRBJ2-7, with D maybe TRBD1 (5 bases). The CDR3 consists of 12 residues. V lost 3 bases to trimming and J lost 4 bases, with 7 bases between them. Germline loops: CDR1 SNHLY, CDR2 FYNNEI. The CDR3 protein is CASSDAGYEQYF. CDR3 coding DNA: TGTGCCAGCAGTGATGCAGGGTACGAGCAGTACTTC.

A single count supports this clone. The chain is built from TRBV5-6 and TRBJ2-5, with TRBD1 identical over 12 bases. In germline, CDR1 is SGHDT, CDR2 YYEEEE. V was clipped by 0 bases and J by 5 bases; unmatched bases: 5. The CDR3 contains 16 residues. The CDR3 DNA reads TGTGCCAGCAGCTTGGCTGGGACAGGGGGCGTGGAGACCCAGTACTTC. Protein product: CASSLAGTGGVETQYF.

The chain uses TRBV7-2 and TRBJ1-2, with 7 bases matching TRBD1. The germline CDR1 and CDR2 sequences are SGHTA and FQGNSA. The CDR3 runs to 14 residues. The V and J ends lost 5 bases and 4 bases, in that order; junction bases with no gene match: 7. This chain's CDR3 is CASSRDRETYGYTF. The CDR3 DNA reads as TGTGCCAGCAGCAGAGACAGGGAGACCTATGGCTACACCTTC. Full variable domain (outside the CDR3, taken from reference TRBV7-2 and TRBJ1-2): GAGVSQSPSNKVTEKGKDVELRCDPISGHTALYWYRQSLGQGLEFLIYFQGNSAPDKSGLPSDRFSAERTGGSVSTLTIQRTQQEDSAVYLCASSRDRETYGYTFGSGTRLTVV.

The chain has TRBV6-1 and TRBJ2-5; maybe TRBD2 (5 bases). Per the germline V gene, CDR1 is MNHNS and CDR2 is SASEGT. The ends were cut back, 2 bases at V and 2 bases at J, with 21 bases in the middle. The CDR3 has 18 amino acids. This CDR3 reads CASSELFGIWALQETQYF. CDR3 DNA sequence: TGTGCCAGCAGTGAATTGTTCGGGATCTGGGCTTTACAAGAGACCCAGTACTTC.

Here the CDR3 DNA reads TGTGCCAGCTCACGAAACCAGGGGCGGTCGAACACCGGGGAGCTGTTTTTT. Protein: CASSRNQGRSNTGELFF. The chain combines TRBV18 with TRBJ2-2; perhaps TRBD1 as D (6 bases). V shed 4 bases and J shed 0 bases, with 15 bases lying between them. Germline CDR1 is KGHSH and CDR2 is LQKENI. The length of the CDR3 is 17 residues.

The chain joins TRBV7-2 to TRBJ2-4; TRBD2 aligns across 10 bases. The CDR3 totals 15 residues. The V gene end was trimmed by 4 bases and the J gene end by 4 bases; junction bases not matched to a gene: 4. Germline CDR1 reads SGHTA; CDR2 reads FQGNSA. The CDR3 region has the DNA TGTGCCAGCAGCTCCTGGACTAGCGGTAAAAACATTCAGTACTTC. This translates into CASSSWTSGKNIQYF.

This chain connects TRBV9 to TRBJ1-1; D is uncertain. Germline V gene sequence: CDR1 SGDLS, CDR2 YYNGEE. This CDR3 is 11 amino acids long. Between the trimmed V and J ends, which lost 7 bases and 7 bases, there was a span of 11 bases. The CDR3 here is CASRPGGEAFF. The CDR3 DNA follows: TGTGCCAGCCGCCCAGGAGGTGAAGCTTTCTTT.

V and J are TRBV30 and TRBJ1-1; possibly TRBD1 for D (5 bases). Germline CDR1 reads GTSNPN; CDR2 reads SVGIG (reference sequence). Trimming shortened V by 0 bases and J by 5 bases, and 19 bases separated the two germline ends. The length of the CDR3 is 16 residues. The CDR3 loop is CAWSVPLSSRGTEAFF. DNA for the CDR3: TGTGCCTGGAGTGTACCACTGTCGAGTCGGGGGACTGAAGCTTTCTTT.

The chain carries TRBV27 and TRBJ2-7; 11 bases map to TRBD1. Trimming removed 4 bases from V and 7 bases from J; junction bases left unmatched: 6. CDR3 length: 14 residues. The germline V gene has CDR1 MNHEY and CDR2 SMNVEV (reference sequence). CDR3 in amino acids: CASSSADRGREQYF. CDR3 DNA sequence: TGTGCCAGCAGTTCGGCGGACAGGGGGCGAGAGCAGTACTTC.

The rearrangement links TRBV6-5 to TRBJ2-7, with 9 nucleotides matching TRBD1. The length of the CDR3 is 15 residues. Germline CDR1 MNHEY, CDR2 SVGAGI. Unmatched junction bases numbered 4, after V lost 2 bases and J lost 2 bases. The CDR3 DNA reads TGTGCCAGCAGTTACCGGGGACAGGGTCCCTACGAGCAGTACTTC. Translating it yields CASSYRGQGPYEQYF.

The genes are TRBV10-3 and TRBJ1-5; 7 nucleotides line up with TRBD1. Germline lookup yields CDR1 ENHRY and CDR2 SYGVKD. Trimming at V came to 4 bases and at J to 6 bases, leaving 9 bases not matched to a gene. This CDR3 comprises 15 residues. The CDR3 reads CAISALRDSAQPQHF. The CDR3 DNA follows: TGTGCCATCAGTGCCCTCCGGGACAGTGCTCAGCCCCAGCATTTT.

The chain links TRBV2 to TRBJ1-3; 10 positions agree with TRBD1. The germline gives CDR1 SNHLY, CDR2 FYNNEI. The junction had 13 bases not matched to a gene; V was cut back by 6 bases and J by 2 bases. This CDR3 has 18 amino acids. CDR3 loop: CASRGTPGQGHPGNTIYF. In DNA, the CDR3 is TGTGCCAGCAGGGGAACCCCGGGACAGGGGCACCCTGGAAACACCATATATTTT.

This clone was observed once. V usage is TRBV21-1 and J usage is TRBJ2-3; TRBD1, the D gene given by the table, was not confirmed from the DNA. TRBV21-1 is termed a pseudogene. The CDR3 loop spans 15 amino acids. CDR3 bases: TGTGCCAGCAGCAAAGGTCCCACACACACAGATACGCAGTATTTT. Its protein product is CASSKGPTHTDTQYF.